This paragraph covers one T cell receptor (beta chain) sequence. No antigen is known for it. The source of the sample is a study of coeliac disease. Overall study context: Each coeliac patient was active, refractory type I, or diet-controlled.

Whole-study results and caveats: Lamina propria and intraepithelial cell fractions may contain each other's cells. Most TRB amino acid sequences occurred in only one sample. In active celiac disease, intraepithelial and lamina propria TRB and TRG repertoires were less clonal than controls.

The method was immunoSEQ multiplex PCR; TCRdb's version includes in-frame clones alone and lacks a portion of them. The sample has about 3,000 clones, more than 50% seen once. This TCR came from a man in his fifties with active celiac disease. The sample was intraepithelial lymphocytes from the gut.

The CDR3 coding sequence is TGTGCCAGCAGCTTGGACGGGGACTCCTATGGCTACACCTTC. It encodes CASSLDGDSYGYTF. The chain employs TRBV5-6 and TRBJ1-2; the D gene is possibly TRBD1 (5 bases). CDR3 size: 14 residues. Deletions cut 0 bases from V and 4 bases from J, with 10 bases between. Germline CDR1 reads SGHDT; CDR2 reads YYEEEE.